The next 26 T cell receptor beta chains were all read from a single sample in a study of beta chain features in type 1 diabetes. The study's findings and limits: Among patients with Type 1 diabetes, TCRB CDR3s were moderately but significantly shorter in every one of the four CD4+ subsets.

These receptors are not linked to any known antigen. Isolated RNA was reverse transcribed in full, so expressed TCRB transcripts were sequenced. Assay used: immunoSEQ multiplex PCR; TCRdb lists only in-frame clones, some missing. The sample carries 300,000 to 350,000 clones, roughly 13% recorded once. The sequenced sample consisted of naive CD4+ T cells from blood. Every receptor here comes from a young woman with type 1 diabetes.

The chain joins TRBV5-1 to TRBJ2-2; 8 nucleotides align to TRBD2. CDR1 SGHRS and CDR2 YFSETQ come from the germline V gene. Losses at the gene ends were 0 bases for V and 5 bases for J; bases not matched to a gene: 6. The CDR3 contains 16 residues. The CDR3 reads CASSLARAGVTGELFF. The CDR3, as DNA: TGCGCCAGCAGCTTGGCCAGAGCGGGAGTAACCGGGGAGCTGTTTTTT.

The chain uses TRBV5-4 and TRBJ2-1; TRBD2 agrees at 13 bases. J gave up 9 bases and V 4 bases, and 7 bases lay outside the gene matches. The CDR3 runs 15 residues. CDR1 and CDR2 (germline): SGHNT, YYREEE (reference sequence). This CDR3 reads CASSPPGTSGIEQFF. The CDR3 bases are TGTGCCAGCAGCCCTCCCGGGACTAGCGGGATTGAGCAGTTCTTC.

The CDR3 DNA reads as TGTGCCAGCTACACTCACCCCAAAATTACAGGGGACACTGAAGCTTTCTTT. This gives the protein CASYTHPKITGDTEAFF. V usage is TRBV18 and J usage is TRBJ1-1; TRBD1 agrees at 7 bases. V gave up 7 bases and J gave up 3 bases; unmatched junction bases: 17. CDR1 and CDR2 (germline): KGHSH, LQKENI. The CDR3 extends over 17 amino acids. Full variable domain (remainder filled in from reference TRBV18 and TRBJ1-1): NAGVMQNPRHLVRRRGQEARLRCSPMKGHSHVYWYRQLPEEGLKFMVYLQKENIIDESGMPKERFSAEFPKEGPSILRIQQVVRGDSAAYFCASYTHPKITGDTEAFFGQGTRLTVV.

This clone has ten or more counts. The junction shows a germline mismatch at one end, possibly a read error. The chain joins TRBV29-1 to TRBJ2-5; D may be TRBD2 (5 bases). CDR1 is SQVTM, CDR2 ANQGSEA, per germline. The CDR3 is made up of 8 amino acids. DNA of the CDR3: TGCAGCGCCGGGGTTTTCGACTTC. Protein product: CSAGVFDF.

This clone was counted between two and nine times. The chain links TRBV7-3 to TRBJ2-1; D is perhaps TRBD1 (6 bases). CDR1 SGHTA and CDR2 FQGTGA come from the germline V gene. This CDR3 contains 15 residues. V was shortened by 4 bases and J by 5 bases, with 15 bases between the two germline ends. In DNA form, the CDR3 reads TGTGCCAGCAGCTCCCACCGGGACACCGACAATGAGCAGTTCTTC. Residues: CASSSHRDTDNEQFF.

This clone has a handful of counts. The chain links TRBV21-1 to TRBJ2-3; the table gives TRBD1 as D, unverified against the DNA. TRBV21-1 is labeled a pseudogene. CDR3 size: 19 residues. CDR3 coding DNA: TGTGCCAGCAGCATGCACATCCGGGACAGGGGATCCCCCACAGATACGCAGTATTTT. This gives the protein CASSMHIRDRGSPTDTQYF.

The chain is built from TRBV30 and TRBJ1-5; D perhaps matches TRBD1 (5 bases). The germline CDR1 and CDR2 sequences are GTSNPN and SVGIG (reference sequence). Trimming stripped 4 bases from V and 0 bases from J, with 10 bases between. The CDR3 sequence is 14 residues long. The CDR3 spells CAWKRQHSNQPQHF. In DNA, the CDR3 is TGTGCCTGGAAACGACAGCATAGCAATCAGCCCCAGCATTTT.

This clone was seen more than once but under ten times. The chain employs TRBV5-1 and TRBJ2-7; no firm D call. V gave up 1 base and J gave up 3 bases, with 11 bases separating them. CDR3 length equals 14 residues. Germline lookup yields CDR1 SGHRS and CDR2 YFSETQ. The CDR3 DNA reads as TGCGCCAGCAGCTTGCGCCGACGCGGCTACGAGCAGTACTTC. It codes for CASSLRRRGYEQYF.

The chain joins TRBV29-1 to TRBJ1-1; D unclear. The germline CDR1 and CDR2 sequences are SQVTM and ANQGSEA. The CDR3 length is 11 residues. The germline V and J ends were trimmed by 7 bases and 11 bases, with 17 bases remaining between them. The CDR3 sequence is CSANGLPGAFF. CDR3 in DNA: TGCAGCGCCAATGGGCTCCCGGGGGCTTTCTTT.

V and J are TRBV7-8 and TRBJ2-1; 7 bases align to TRBD2. The CDR3 runs 15 residues. Looked up from germline, CDR1 is SGHVS and CDR2 is FQNEAQ. V dropped 5 bases and J dropped 7; count of bases not matched to a gene: 11. The CDR3 is CASSPRTRGRNEQFF. In DNA form, the CDR3 reads TGTGCCAGCAGCCCTCGGACTAGAGGAAGGAATGAGCAGTTCTTC.

The chain recombines TRBV28 with TRBJ2-7; tentatively, D is TRBD2 (5 bases). The germline V and J ends were trimmed by 10 bases and 0 bases, with 10 bases remaining between them. The CDR3 is made up of 12 amino acids. CDR1 is MDHEN, CDR2 SYDVKM, per germline. The CDR3 nucleotides are TGTGCCACCACGGGGAGCTCCTACGAGCAGTACTTC. It translates to CATTGSSYEQYF.

The gene calls are TRBV7-2 and TRBJ2-3, with TRBD2 matching 9 bases. After removal of 3 bases from V and 7 bases from J, the junction contained 17 bases not matched to a gene. CDR3 length equals 18 residues. Germline V gene sequence: CDR1 SGHTA, CDR2 FQGNSA. CDR3: CASSFRATTVAGANTQYF. The DNA for the CDR3 is TGTGCCAGCAGCTTTCGGGCCACGACAGTAGCGGGAGCTAATACGCAGTATTTT.

V usage is TRBV10-3 and J usage is TRBJ1-5, with 7 bases that match TRBD1. The CDR3 spans 14 residues. Germline trimming cut 11 bases from V and 0 bases from J; bases unmatched to any gene: 7. Germline CDR1 ENHRY, CDR2 SYGVKD. Here the CDR3 reads CAVRTGDSNQPQHF. DNA for the CDR3: TGTGCCGTCCGGACAGGAGATAGCAATCAGCCCCAGCATTTT.

The chain recombines TRBV28 with TRBJ2-5; tentative D call: TRBD1 (5 bases). CDR1 and CDR2 (germline): MDHEN, SYDVKM. The CDR3 has 13 residues. V was cut by 3 bases and J by 3 bases, with 8 bases left in between. The CDR3 loop reads CASSFPREETQYF. For the CDR3, the DNA is TGTGCCAGCAGTTTCCCCAGGGAAGAGACCCAGTACTTC.

CDR3 nucleotides: TGTGCCACCAGCAGAGACAGGATCAACGAGCAGTACTTC. Translation: CATSRDRINEQYF. This chain uses TRBV15 with TRBJ2-7, with D hard to call. The CDR3 is 13 amino acids. V lost 0 bases to trimming and J lost 5 bases, with 8 bases between them. Looked up from germline, CDR1 is LNHNV and CDR2 is YYDKDF (reference sequence).

This clone was detected a few times. The V gene is TRBV15, the J gene TRBJ2-3, with TRBD1 as a possible D gene (6 bases). Germline-derived CDR1 and CDR2 are LNHNV and YYDKDF (reference sequence). Trimming left V 8 bases short and J 2 bases short, with 11 bases between. The CDR3 extends over 13 amino acids. The DNA of the CDR3 is TGTGCCACCCAGGGGCGGTACACAGATACGCAGTATTTT. Residues: CATQGRYTDTQYF.

The chain couples TRBV7-9 to TRBJ2-1, with unresolved D. Trimming cost V 4 bases and J 10 bases, with 11 bases left between them. The germline gives CDR1 SEHNR, CDR2 FQNEAQ (reference sequence). The CDR3 runs 12 residues. The chain's CDR3 is CASSWSQTEQFF. The CDR3 coding sequence is TGTGCCAGCAGCTGGAGCCAGACGGAGCAGTTCTTC.

This clone was observed a few times. V and J are TRBV5-6 and TRBJ2-3; D is perhaps TRBD2 (5 bases). This CDR3 has 12 residues. V was cut by 3 bases and J by 8 bases, with 10 bases left in between. From germline, CDR1 is SGHDT and CDR2 YYEEEE. CDR3 coding DNA: TGTGCCAGCAGCTCTACTCGGGGTACGCAGTATTTT. Translation: CASSSTRGTQYF.

The chain is built from TRBV14 and TRBJ2-5; 8 bases match TRBD2. Trimming at V came to 2 bases and at J to 3 bases, leaving 2 bases not matched to a gene. The CDR3 spans 14 residues. Per the germline V gene, CDR1 is SGHDN and CDR2 is FVKESK. CDR3 sequence: CASSQQGLEETQYF. For the CDR3, the DNA is TGTGCCAGCAGCCAACAGGGACTAGAAGAGACCCAGTACTTC.

J is TRBJ2-1 and V is TRBV5-5, with 7 nucleotides matching TRBD1. The CDR3 loop spans 14 amino acids. Germline assignment: CDR1 SGHKS and CDR2 YYEKEE (reference sequence). J was trimmed by 6 bases and V by 3 bases; bases with no gene match: 6. The CDR3 region is CASSWGQPSNEQFF. The CDR3 bases are TGTGCCAGCAGCTGGGGACAGCCCTCCAATGAGCAGTTCTTC.

This clone was seen more than once but under ten times. The CDR3 DNA sequence: TGCAGTGCTACGAGGGTCACTGAAGCTTTCTTT. Protein: CSATRVTEAFF. The chain carries TRBV20-1 and TRBJ1-1; D is ambiguous. Trimming pared 4 bases from V and 4 bases from J, leaving 7 bases between. The CDR3 consists of 11 residues. Germline CDR1 reads DFQATT; CDR2 reads SNEGSKA (reference sequence).

This clone was counted between two and nine times. This chain uses TRBV9 with TRBJ2-1, with a tentative D call TRBD1 (6 bases). The length of the CDR3 is 16 residues. Germline CDR1 and CDR2: SGDLS and YYNGEE. Trimming shortened V by 4 bases and J by 5 bases, and 19 bases separated the two germline ends. The CDR3: CASSSGLGAPDNEQFF. CDR3 bases: TGTGCCAGCAGCTCTGGACTGGGGGCGCCAGACAATGAGCAGTTCTTC.

V is TRBV7-3 and J is TRBJ2-3; no clear D. Trimming left V 5 bases short and J 0 bases short, with 18 bases between. CDR1 SGHTA and CDR2 FQGTGA come from the germline V gene. The CDR3 contains 17 residues. The CDR3 nucleotides are TGTGCCAGCAGCCCGGGTTTGAGCCTTCCTAGCACAGATACGCAGTATTTT. Protein: CASSPGLSLPSTDTQYF.

CDR3 sequence (DNA): TGTGCCATCACCGCGGGGGGGGACTCCTACAATGAGCAGTTCTTC. Protein product: CAITAGGDSYNEQFF. The chain combines TRBV10-3 with TRBJ2-1, with 9 bases identical to TRBD2. With 7 bases clipped from V and 0 bases from J, the junction kept 4 bases outside the gene matches. The CDR3 consists of 15 residues. The V gene's germline CDR1 is ENHRY and CDR2 SYGVKD.

This clone was observed a handful of times. The chain couples TRBV9 to TRBJ2-3; D unclear. Germline CDR1 is SGDLS and CDR2 is YYNGEE. The CDR3 is 12 amino acids. V was clipped by 0 bases and J by 5 bases, with 4 bases between them. The CDR3: CASSVALDTQYF. CDR3 in DNA: TGTGCCAGCAGCGTAGCTCTAGATACGCAGTATTTT.

This clone was detected a few times. The V gene is TRBV30, the J gene TRBJ1-3, with unresolved D. From germline, CDR1 is GTSNPN and CDR2 SVGIG (reference sequence). The CDR3 has 12 residues. V lost 4 bases to trimming and J lost 5 bases, with 9 bases between them. The CDR3 region is CAWNSQRNTIYF. CDR3 coding DNA: TGTGCCTGGAACAGCCAAAGAAACACCATATATTTT.